The clone carrying this T cell receptor beta chain was picked up one time. Per germline, CDR1 SGHVS and CDR2 FQNEAQ. The CDR3 is 15 residues long. V was pared by 4 bases and J by 4 bases, with 14 bases between. Produced via immunoSEQ multiplex PCR; TCRdb's table is partial and in-frame only. The data hold under 50,000 clones, with approximately 90% observed a single time. The data originate from a study of blood T cell repertoires in COVID-19. Study in general: Both acute and convalescent COVID-19 samples were obtained from the United States, Italy and Spain.

The TCR originated in a man aged 50 or older with active COVID-19. The sequenced sample consisted of peripheral blood. The rearrangement links TRBV7-8 to TRBJ1-5; D may be TRBD1 (6 bases). CDR3 coding DNA: TGTGCCAGCAGCTATGAAGGGGGAGTGAATCAGCCCCAGCATTTT. It yields the protein CASSYEGGVNQPQHF.